The sequence of this T cell receptor beta chain was determined in a study of blood T cell repertoires in COVID-19. The sample holds a few counts of this clone. Assay: immunoSEQ multiplex PCR; the TCRdb copy retains only in-frame clones and omits some. Of 240,000 or so clones listed, 70% to 85% are singletons. Germline V gene sequence: CDR1 SGHVS, CDR2 FNYEAQ. V dropped 1 base and J dropped 7; count of bases not matched to a gene: 6. The CDR3 covers 17 residues. The clonotype originates from a woman of 80 years or more with acute or convalescent COVID-19. The rearrangement uses TRBV7-6 and TRBJ1-6; 11 bases match TRBD1. Sequencing input: peripheral blood. The CDR3 nucleotides are TGTGCCAGCAGCTTAGGGACAGGGGGCGCCTGGAATTCACCCCTCCACTTT. Translating it yields CASSLGTGGAWNSPLHF.